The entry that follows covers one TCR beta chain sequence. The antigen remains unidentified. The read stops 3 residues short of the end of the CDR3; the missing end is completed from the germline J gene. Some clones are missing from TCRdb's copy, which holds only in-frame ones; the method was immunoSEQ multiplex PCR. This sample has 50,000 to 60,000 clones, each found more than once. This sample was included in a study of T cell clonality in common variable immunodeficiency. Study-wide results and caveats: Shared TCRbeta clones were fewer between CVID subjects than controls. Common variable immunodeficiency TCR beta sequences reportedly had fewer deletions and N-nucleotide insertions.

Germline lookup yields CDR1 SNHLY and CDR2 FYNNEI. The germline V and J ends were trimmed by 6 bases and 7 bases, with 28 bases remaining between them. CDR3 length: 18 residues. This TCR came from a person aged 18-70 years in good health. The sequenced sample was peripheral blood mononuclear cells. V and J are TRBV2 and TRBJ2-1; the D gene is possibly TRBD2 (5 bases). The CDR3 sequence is CASRRLFDLAGKENEQFF. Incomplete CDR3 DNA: TGTGCCAGCAGACGACTGTTCGACCTAGCAGGTAAAGAAAATGAG.